These 21 T cell receptor beta chains were all obtained from the same sample, sequenced in a study of patients and donors after allogeneic stem cell transplantation. TCRdb passed the RT-PCR reads through MiXCR, listing each CDR3 protein once. The sample contains tens of thousands of distinct CDR3 sequences, around a quarter of which appear only once. Sequences were obtained from blood, either unsorted or a sorted T cell fraction (not recorded which). All receptors come from a human donor who was either an allogeneic HSCT recipient or a stem cell or donor lymphocyte infusion donor (not recorded which). It is not recorded whose cells these are; they may come from a transplant donor.

The CDR3 reads CASTSGGGSYNSPLHF. CDR3 sequence (DNA): TGTGCCAGCACCTCCGGGGGCGGGTCCTATAATTCACCCCTCCACTTT. The chain links TRBV28 to TRBJ1-6; a weak D match, TRBD1 (6 bases). There are 16 residues in the CDR3. V lost 7 bases and J 1 base, leaving 14 bases between the germline ends. CDR1 and CDR2 (germline): MDHEN, SYDVKM.

The chain uses TRBV12-3 or TRBV12-4 and TRBJ1-1; D is possibly TRBD1 (5 bases). Trimming pared 3 bases from V and 4 bases from J, leaving 12 bases between. The CDR3 length is 14 residues. In DNA, the CDR3 is TGTGCCAGCAGTTTTGGGGCAGGGCTCACTGAAGCTTTCTTT. Encoded protein: CASSFGAGLTEAFF.

CDR3 sequence reads: CASSQGLADYEQYF. DNA for the CDR3: TGCGCCAGCAGCCAAGGACTAGCGGATTACGAGCAGTACTTC. The V and J genes are TRBV4-3 and TRBJ2-7; 9 bases fit TRBD2. V trimming: 1 base; J trimming: 4 bases; junction bases outside the gene matches: 2. CDR3 length equals 14 residues. Germline CDR1 LGHNA, CDR2 YSLEER.

This clonotype was found a few times. The genes are TRBV4-1 and TRBJ2-5; TRBD2 might be the D (5 bases). The germline V and J ends were trimmed by 4 bases and 1 base, with 10 bases remaining between them. From germline, CDR1 is MGHRA and CDR2 YSYEKL. The CDR3 covers 14 residues. The CDR3 reads CASSPREFQETQYF. The CDR3 DNA follows: TGCGCCAGCAGCCCCCGGGAATTCCAAGAGACCCAGTACTTC.

The sample holds many counts of this clonotype. The gene calls are TRBV7-3 and TRBJ1-6, with D perhaps TRBD1 (6 bases). Germline V gene sequence: CDR1 SGHTA, CDR2 FQGTGA. The germline V and J ends were trimmed by 2 bases and 7 bases, with 6 bases remaining between them. This CDR3 is built from 13 residues. This CDR3 is CASSLGQNSPLHF. The CDR3 DNA is TGTGCCAGCAGCTTAGGACAGAATTCACCCCTCCACTTT. The complete variable domain, with remaining parts taken from reference TRBV7-3 and TRBJ1-6, reads GAGVSQTPSNKVTEKGKYVELRCDPISGHTALYWYRQSLGQGPEFLIYFQGTGAADDSGLPNDRFFAVRPEGSVSTLKIQRTERGDSAVYLCASSLGQNSPLHFGNGTRLTVT.

The rearrangement uses TRBV7-9 and TRBJ2-7; TRBD1 is a possible D gene (7 bases). The CDR3 is 20 amino acids. The germline V gene has CDR1 SEHNR and CDR2 FQNEAQ (reference sequence). The ends were cut back, 3 bases at V and 2 bases at J, with 29 bases in the middle. CDR3 sequence (DNA): TGTGCCAGCAGCTTTAGTACGGGAGACAGGGCCCCCCGGCCTCCCTACGAGCAGTACTTC. It is translated as CASSFSTGDRAPRPPYEQYF.

This clonotype was detected a few times. V gene TRBV5-1 combines with J gene TRBJ2-1; D not certain. This CDR3 has 14 residues. Germline V gives CDR1 SGHRS, CDR2 YFSETQ. Trimming cost V 0 bases and J 2 bases, with 6 bases left between them. Written as DNA, the CDR3 is TGCGCCAGCAGCTTGGGCTCTCCCTACAATGAGCAGTTCTTC. Residues: CASSLGSPYNEQFF. The full variable domain, its missing parts supplied by reference TRBV5-1 and TRBJ2-1, is KAGVTQTPRYLIKTRGQQVTLSCSPISGHRSVSWYQQTPGQGLQFLFEYFSETQRNKGNFPGRFSGRQFSNSRSEMNVSTLELGDSALYLCASSLGSPYNEQFFGPGTRLTVL.

This chain links TRBV3-1 with TRBJ1-6; D unclear. The CDR3 is 14 residues long. V dropped 1 base and J dropped 9 bases, with 10 bases sitting between them. Germline CDR1 and CDR2: LGHDT and YNNKEL (reference sequence). The CDR3 loop reads CASSQVRPGSPLHF. The DNA for the CDR3 is TGTGCCAGCAGCCAAGTACGACCGGGTTCACCCCTCCACTTT.

The table lists this clonotype with a few counts. The chain has TRBV5-1 and TRBJ1-5; perhaps TRBD1 as D (5 bases). CDR3 length: 14 amino acids. The ends were cut back, 4 bases at V and 0 bases at J, with 8 bases in the middle. Germline CDR1 and CDR2: SGHRS and YFSETQ. This chain's CDR3 is CASSMGDSNQPQHF. CDR3 nucleotide sequence: TGCGCCAGCAGCATGGGGGATAGCAATCAGCCCCAGCATTTT.

There are a few counts of this clonotype. The chain combines TRBV25-1 with TRBJ1-1, with D maybe TRBD1 (5 bases). The length of the CDR3 is 11 residues. The V gene's germline CDR1 is MGHDK and CDR2 SYGVNS. Between the trimmed V and J ends, which lost 7 bases and 11 bases, there was a span of 14 bases. CDR3 protein: CASMGGGGAFF. The CDR3 bases are TGTGCCAGCATGGGGGGTGGAGGGGCTTTCTTT. The full variable domain, in which reference TRBV25-1 and TRBJ1-1 provide the parts outside the CDR3, is EADIYQTPRYLVIGTGKKITLECSQTMGHDKMYWYQQDPGMELHLIHYSYGVNSTEKGDLSSESTVSRIRTEHFPLTLESARPSHTSQYLCASMGGGGAFFGQGTRLTVV.

This clonotype was found a few times. The chain carries TRBV21-1 and TRBJ2-1. TRBV21-1 constitutes a pseudogene. This CDR3 region has 17 residues. The CDR3: CASSKLGCHPSYNEQFF. The CDR3 DNA reads TGTGCCAGCAGCAAACTCGGGTGCCACCCTTCCTACAATGAGCAGTTCTTC.

This clonotype was detected many times. The rearrangement links TRBV12-3 or TRBV12-4 to TRBJ1-2; tentative D call: TRBD1 (6 bases). Trimming removed 6 bases at V and 1 base at J, with 12 bases between. The CDR3 extends over 14 amino acids. Here the CDR3 DNA reads TGTGCCAGCAGCAGGGGACACCTTAACTATGGCTACACCTTC. As protein: CASSRGHLNYGYTF.

V is TRBV6-2 or TRBV6-3 and J is TRBJ2-2; 8 bases match TRBD1. The V gene end was trimmed by 6 bases and the J gene end by 7 bases; junction bases not matched to a gene: 7. The CDR3 covers 14 residues. Germline V CDR1 and CDR2: MNHEY, SVGEGT. CDR3 region: CASSTGTGSGELFF. In nucleotides, the CDR3 is TGTGCCAGCAGCACTGGGACAGGCAGCGGGGAGCTGTTTTTT.

The count of this clonotype is one. This chain links TRBV7-3 with TRBJ2-1; no definite D call. The CDR3 totals 12 residues. V dropped 5 bases and J dropped 9 bases, with 11 bases sitting between them. Germline values: CDR1 SGHTA, CDR2 FQGTGA. The CDR3 coding sequence is TGTGCCAGCAGCCCCATCTACGGTGAGCAGTTCTTC. Translation gives CASSPIYGEQFF.

The rearrangement joins TRBV20-1 to TRBJ2-6; possible D gene TRBD1, 6 bases. Trimming removed 1 base at V and 4 bases at J, with 11 bases between. Germline V gene sequence: CDR1 DFQATT, CDR2 SNEGSKA (reference sequence). This CDR3 has 15 amino acids. The CDR3 DNA reads as TGCAGTGCTAGAGTTTGGGGGCTAGGGGCCAACGTCCTGACTTTC. As protein: CSARVWGLGANVLTF.

This clonotype occurred a few times. The rearrangement uses TRBV7-9 and TRBJ2-7; tentatively, D is TRBD1 or TRBD2 (5 bases each). This CDR3 spans 15 amino acids. Germline-derived CDR1 and CDR2 are SEHNR and FQNEAQ (reference sequence). V shed 5 bases and J shed 2 bases, with 16 bases lying between them. The CDR3 loop reads CASSPRQRGAYEQYF. The CDR3 nucleotides read TGTGCCAGCAGCCCACGTCAACGGGGCGCCTACGAGCAGTACTTC.

The chain combines TRBV12-5 with TRBJ1-5, with D hard to call. Per germline, CDR1 LGHNT and CDR2 FRNRAP. V was clipped by 1 base and J by 3 bases, with 10 bases between them. The CDR3 sequence is 15 residues long. The CDR3 nucleotides read TGTGCTAGTGGTTTGGGGTTTTTCGACAATCAGCCCCAGCATTTT. Translating gives CASGLGFFDNQPQHF.

The V gene is TRBV10-3, the J gene TRBJ2-7, with D unresolved. The CDR3 consists of 11 residues. Germline V gene lookup returns CDR1 ENHRY and CDR2 SYGVKD. The germline V and J ends were trimmed by 8 bases and 4 bases, with 9 bases remaining between them. The CDR3 spells CAIGPLYEQYF. The CDR3 DNA reads as TGTGCCATCGGGCCACTTTACGAGCAGTACTTC.

The chain couples TRBV10-3 to TRBJ2-5; 10 positions match TRBD2. V dropped 10 bases and J dropped 0; count of bases not matched to a gene: 11. The CDR3 runs to 16 residues. The germline V gene encodes CDR1 ENHRY and CDR2 SYGVKD. CDR3: CATSGSSGGHQETQYF. The CDR3 bases are TGTGCCACGAGTGGGTCTAGCGGGGGTCACCAAGAGACCCAGTACTTC.

This rearrangement joins TRBV6-5 to TRBJ1-1; D remains ambiguous. V dropped 6 bases and J dropped 8 bases, with 19 bases sitting between them. CDR1 and CDR2 (germline): MNHEY, SVGAGI. The CDR3 totals 14 residues. CDR3 protein: CASSPRGRDSEAFF. CDR3 bases: TGTGCCAGCAGCCCCAGAGGACGCGATTCGGAAGCTTTCTTT.

This clonotype was observed at least ten times. The chain recombines TRBV15 with TRBJ2-3; 8 nucleotides agree with TRBD1. Trimming cost V 3 bases and J 4 bases; bases outside gene matches: 0. The germline CDR1 and CDR2 sequences are LNHNV and YYDKDF (reference sequence). The CDR3 totals 13 residues. The CDR3 region is CATSRDRADTQYF. CDR3 nucleotide sequence: TGTGCCACCAGCAGGGACAGGGCAGATACGCAGTATTTT.